The present T cell receptor beta chain was sequenced within a study of post-analysis software for immune sequencing data. Study-level information: Included courses were relapsing-remitting and secondary progressive multiple sclerosis; progressive-relapsing multiple sclerosis was also included.

As regards this clonotype: Its antigen is still unknown.

V lost 5 bases, J lost 1 base, and 3 bases stayed unmatched. CDR1 SGHVS and CDR2 FQNEAQ come from the germline V gene. The CDR3 extends over 15 amino acids. TCR beta cDNA libraries had unique molecular identifiers. cDNA molecules numbering roughly 0.5 million came from about 0.94 to 9.7 million T cells. TCRdb re-called the PCR reads with MiXCR, one entry per CDR3 protein. Among about 680,000 distinct CDR3 sequences listed, 59% were seen once. Overall study results and limits: Patients showed TRBV5-6, TRBV5-1 and TRBV20-1 among roughly five TRBV segments more frequent than in controls.

The clonotype was recovered from a girl aged 2-10 years with multiple sclerosis. The chain uses TRBV7-8 and TRBJ1-5; TRBD1 matches 9 bases. The sequencing sample was made of blood. The CDR3 sequence is CASSEDRGSNQPQHF. CDR3 nucleotide sequence: TGTGCCAGCAGCGAGGACAGGGGAAGCAATCAGCCCCAGCATTTT.